Below are 8 T cell receptor beta chains sequenced from a single sample in a study of naive and memory T cell subsets. Study-wide points: Naive repertoires, especially CD8, held a few larger clonotypes, possibly memory cells re-expressing CD45RA.

Two oligonucleotides, mixed equimolar, formed the beta constant-region primer covering TRBC1 and TRBC2. Nested alpha and beta constant-region primers with the SP2 primer drove four PCR rounds on ligated cDNA. TCRdb reprocessed the UMI-ligation and nested PCR reads via MiXCR and lists one record per CDR3 protein. The sample yields about 140,000 distinct CDR3 sequences, 15% to 25% seen once. Their cognate antigens are unknown. The source material was naive CD8+ T cells from blood. The receptors were gathered from a human donor in good health.

This clonotype has only a few counts. The V gene is TRBV12-3 or TRBV12-4, the J gene TRBJ1-2, with D hard to call. There are 12 residues in the CDR3. V shed 5 bases and J shed 10 bases, with 14 bases lying between them. The CDR3, as DNA: TGTGCCAGCAGTCTTACTCGGGTTCCCTACACCTTC. This sequence encodes CASSLTRVPYTF.

This clonotype was counted a few times. The chain uses TRBV7-9 and TRBJ2-7, with TRBD2 matching 10 bases. Germline loops: CDR1 SEHNR, CDR2 FQNEAQ (reference sequence). The CDR3 has 16 amino acids. Germline trimming cut 1 base from V and 0 bases from J; bases unmatched to any gene: 3. CDR3 sequence reads: CASSLGASGGSYEQYF. CDR3 sequence (DNA): TGTGCCAGCAGCTTAGGGGCTAGCGGGGGCTCCTACGAGCAGTACTTC. Full variable domain (remainder filled in from reference TRBV7-9 and TRBJ2-7): DTGVSQNPRHKITKRGQNVTFRCDPISEHNRLYWYRQTLGQGPEFLTYFQNEAQLEKSRLLSDRFSAERPKGSFSTLEIQRTEQGDSAMYLCASSLGASGGSYEQYFGPGTRLTVT.

The chain couples TRBV4-1 to TRBJ2-1, with 7 nucleotides matching TRBD2. The CDR3 sequence is 15 residues long. Germline CDR1 reads MGHRA; CDR2 reads YSYEKL. The trim removed 8 bases at V and 8 bases at J, leaving 15 bases unmatched. The CDR3 DNA follows: TGCGCCAGCGGCGATAGCGGGTTAGACGAGGATGAGCAGTTCTTC. It is translated as CASGDSGLDEDEQFF.

The gene calls are TRBV7-8 and TRBJ2-3; D remains ambiguous. The V end was cut by 3 bases, the J end by 6 bases, with 7 bases between. This CDR3 has 12 amino acids. Germline loops: CDR1 SGHVS, CDR2 FQNEAQ. Here the CDR3 DNA reads TGTGCCAGCAGCTTTCCTATGGATACGCAGTATTTT. Its translation: CASSFPMDTQYF.

This clonotype was detected only a few times. V and J are TRBV12-3 or TRBV12-4 and TRBJ2-1, with D hard to call. The CDR3 has 13 amino acids. Trimming removed 7 bases at V and 7 bases at J, with 14 bases between. CDR3 sequence (DNA): TGTGCCAGCACCTCAGGACGTACAAATGAGCAGTTCTTC. Translating it yields CASTSGRTNEQFF.

J is TRBJ2-7 and V is TRBV7-9; TRBD1 agrees at 8 bases. CDR1 and CDR2 (germline): SEHNR, FQNEAQ (reference sequence). The ends lost 3 bases at V and 0 bases at J; junction bases unmatched: 16. This CDR3 comprises 19 residues. Written as DNA, the CDR3 is TGTGCCAGCAGCTTCCGGACAGGGCGAACTCACCACAGCTCCTACGAGCAGTACTTC. As protein: CASSFRTGRTHHSSYEQYF.

The chain employs TRBV2 and TRBJ2-5, with 7 bases that match TRBD1. The trim removed 2 bases at V and 2 bases at J, leaving 8 bases unmatched. This CDR3 has 16 amino acids. CDR1 and CDR2 (germline): SNHLY, FYNNEI. DNA for the CDR3: TGTGCCAGCAGTGAATTGGGACAGACTTTTCAAGAGACCCAGTACTTC. This encodes CASSELGQTFQETQYF.

This clonotype has a handful of counts. The chain combines TRBV28 with TRBJ2-7; 7 bases align to TRBD2. The trim removed 3 bases at V and 5 bases at J, leaving 4 bases unmatched. The germline gives CDR1 MDHEN, CDR2 SYDVKM. This CDR3 has 13 residues. In DNA form, the CDR3 reads TGTGCCAGCAGTTTTAGCGGGTCCGACGAGCAGTACTTC. Its protein product is CASSFSGSDEQYF.